The rows below give T cell receptor beta chains drawn from one sample of a study of blood T cell repertoires in COVID-19. Here immunoSEQ multiplex PCR was the method, and the copy in TCRdb shows in-frame clones only, minus some. The table records under 300,000 clones, 85% to 90% of them present only once. The sample comprised PBMCs or T cells enriched from blood (not recorded which). The receptors stem from an older woman who had recovered from COVID-19. Each CDR3 is given with its conserved first and last residue. D genes are given only for firm matches.

J: TRBJ1-1; V: TRBV6-6; D: TRBD1; DNA: TGTGCCAGCAGTCTACAAAAGGACAGGGGGCGTGTTACTGAAGCTTTCTTT; CDR3: CASSLQKDRGRVTEAFF
J: TRBJ2-5; V: TRBV5-8; D: NA; DNA: TGTGCCAGCAGCGAGATGGGCTTTAAAGAGACCCAGTACTTC; CDR3: CASSEMGFKETQYF
J: TRBJ1-4; V: TRBV3-1/TRBV3-2; D: NA; DNA: TGTGCCAGCAGCCGAGGGGGGGAAGAAAAACTGTTTTTT; CDR3: CASSRGGEEKLFF
J: TRBJ2-1; V: TRBV7-2; D: TRBD2; DNA: TGTGCCAGCAGCCCCTCACTAGCGGGAGCGGGGAATGAGCAGTTCTTC; CDR3: CASSPSLAGAGNEQFF
J: TRBJ2-1; V: TRBV5-1; D: TRBD2; DNA: TGCGCCAGCAGCCCCGGGACTAGCGGGAGGGTCTACAATGAGCAGTTCTTC; CDR3: CASSPGTSGRVYNEQFF
J: TRBJ1-3; V: TRBV27; D: NA; DNA: TGTGCCAGCAGTCCGATACAGGGATCCGGAAACACCATATATTTT; CDR3: CASSPIQGSGNTIYF
J: TRBJ1-2; V: TRBV28; D: TRBD1; DNA: TGTGCCAGCAGTGACTCGACAGGGGGAATTGGTGGCTACACCTTC; CDR3: CASSDSTGGIGGYTF
J: TRBJ1-5; V: TRBV6-1; D: NA; DNA: TGTGCCAGCAGTGAAACAGACAATCAGCCCCAGCATTTT; CDR3: CASSETDNQPQHF
J: TRBJ1-2; V: TRBV28; D: TRBD1; DNA: TGTGCCAGCAGTTCCACGCCCGGGACAGCCTATGGCTACACCTTC; CDR3: CASSSTPGTAYGYTF
J: TRBJ2-3; V: TRBV11-2; D: TRBD2; DNA: TGTGCCAGCAGCCCCGGACTAGCGGGGGATACGCAGTATTTT; CDR3: CASSPGLAGDTQYF